The present T cell receptor (beta chain) was sequenced within a study of metastatic and nonmetastatic thyroid tumors. Across the whole study: Repertoires of blood and of tissue (tumor or nodule) from malignant and benign thyroid patients were compared.

Patients underwent thyroid surgery, and none had received any treatment before it. In the original analysis: A distant-metastasis classifier for papillary thyroid cancer was built using CDR3 differences across clinicopathological groups. TCRdb redid the clone calls on the PCR reads using MiXCR. TCRdb's processing, not the authors' own work, is the source of the V and J calls. The profile shows roughly 4,000 clones, roughly a third of them singletons. This sequence was found in a male donor with papillary thyroid cancer or a benign thyroid nodule (not recorded which). Some clones in this sample may be carry-over from other donors' samples. Sequencing was done on a sample of adjacent normal tissue.

The CDR3: CASSLGGTSSYNEQFF. CDR3 DNA sequence: TGCGCCAGCAGCTTGGGAGGGACCAGCTCCTACAATGAGCAGTTCTTC. V gene TRBV5-1 combines with J gene TRBJ2-1; D tentatively reads TRBD1 or TRBD2 (5 bases each). Between the trimmed V and J ends, which lost 0 bases and 0 bases, there was a span of 10 bases. The CDR3 spans 16 residues. Germline assignment: CDR1 SGHRS and CDR2 YFSETQ.